Listed here are 13 T cell receptor beta chains from one sample, sequenced in a study of identical twins. TCRdb analysed the 5' RACE reads with MiXCR anew, one entry per CDR3 protein. The profile shows 350,000 or so distinct CDR3 sequences, approximately 13% of them singletons. This same sample was also part of a study on yellow fever vaccine responses in identical twins.

Sequenced input: CD8+ T cells sorted from blood. These receptors all stem from a woman between 18 and 29 years old in good health.

The rearrangement uses TRBV19 and TRBJ2-5; D is perhaps TRBD2 (7 bases). The CDR3 loop spans 16 amino acids. In germline, CDR1 is LNHDA, CDR2 SQIVND (reference sequence). The V end lost 6 bases, the J end lost 5 bases, and 22 bases lay between the germline ends. CDR3 nucleotides: TGTGCCAGTAGACCCCTTCGGGGGGCCGGTGGGGAGACCCAGTACTTC. Translating it yields CASRPLRGAGGETQYF.

Concerning this clonotype itself: The junction shows a germline mismatch at one end, possibly a read error. J is TRBJ2-1 and V is TRBV6-5; D unresolved. Per the germline V gene, CDR1 is MNHEY and CDR2 is SVGAGI. CDR3 size: 11 residues. The CDR3 nucleotides are TGTGCCAGCAGTTACTCCAATAAGCAGTTCTTC. This sequence encodes CASSYSNKQFF.

This clonotype was detected only a few times. The V gene is TRBV9, the J gene TRBJ2-7, with D perhaps assigned TRBD1 or TRBD2 (5 bases each). Trimming took 0 bases from V and 5 from J, leaving 12 bases between them. CDR1 is SGDLS and CDR2 is YYNGEE in the germline V gene. The CDR3 spans 14 residues. The DNA of the CDR3 is TGTGCCAGCAGCGTAGCTACTGGGACCCACGAGCAGTACTTC. It yields the protein CASSVATGTHEQYF.

The chain uses TRBV20-1 and TRBJ2-3; the match to TRBD2 covers 11 bases. This CDR3 is 18 amino acids long. The V gene's germline CDR1 is DFQATT and CDR2 SNEGSKA (reference sequence). Trimming cost V 0 bases and J 5 bases; bases outside gene matches: 13. Here the CDR3 reads CSARDYSQAGLAGDTQYF. The CDR3 DNA sequence: TGCAGTGCTAGAGATTATTCCCAGGCCGGACTAGCGGGAGATACGCAGTATTTT.

This clonotype was picked up one time. The conserved closing phenylalanine or tryptophan is absent in this CDR3, likely reflecting a read error. CDR3 sequence reads: CASSYGTFKAYEQYI. The DNA for the CDR3 is TGTGCCAGCAGCTATGGGACCTTTAAGGCTTACGAGCAGTACATC. The V gene is TRBV5-5, the J gene TRBJ2-7; D is tentatively TRBD1 or TRBD2 (5 bases each). Germline loops: CDR1 SGHKS, CDR2 YYEKEE (reference sequence). This CDR3 region has 15 residues. V dropped 3 bases and J dropped 4 bases, with 17 bases sitting between them.

This clonotype was recorded a few times. J is TRBJ2-7 and V is TRBV28; D is ambiguous. Trimming took off 4 bases at V and 0 bases at J, with 4 bases between the two ends. The CDR3 contains 12 residues. The germline V gene encodes CDR1 MDHEN and CDR2 SYDVKM. DNA of the CDR3: TGTGCCAGCAGTTCAGTCTCCTACGAGCAGTACTTC. Translation: CASSSVSYEQYF.

The chain employs TRBV2 and TRBJ2-7; no clear D gene. The germline V and J ends were trimmed by 7 bases and 6 bases, with 10 bases remaining between them. The CDR3 contains 11 residues. The germline V gene has CDR1 SNHLY and CDR2 FYNNEI. In nucleotides, the CDR3 is TGTGCCAGCATCGTAAGGGCCGAGCAGTACTTC. Its protein product is CASIVRAEQYF.

This clonotype was counted between two and nine times. This rearrangement joins TRBV20-1 to TRBJ2-2; D might be TRBD2 (6 bases). The germline CDR1 and CDR2 sequences are DFQATT and SNEGSKA (reference sequence). The CDR3 consists of 16 residues. Trimming shortened V by 3 bases and J by 6 bases, and 20 bases separated the two germline ends. As DNA, the CDR3 is TGCAGTGCTAGTACTTTGTTGGAGGGTGGGTCCGGGGAGCTGTTTTTT. This gives the protein CSASTLLEGGSGELFF.

The J gene is TRBJ1-1, the V gene TRBV18; no reliable D call. V lost 3 bases, J lost 3 bases, and 14 bases lay in between. Germline V gene sequence: CDR1 KGHSH, CDR2 LQKENI. CDR3 length: 15 residues. This CDR3 is CASSPPRRVDTEAFF. DNA of the CDR3: TGTGCCAGCTCACCCCCAAGAAGGGTGGACACTGAAGCTTTCTTT.

CDR3 sequence reads: CASKTRDRGQETQYF. CDR3 nucleotide sequence: TGTGCCAGCAAAACCCGGGACAGGGGGCAAGAGACCCAGTACTTC. The chain joins TRBV27 to TRBJ2-5, with TRBD1 matching over 11 bases. CDR1 and CDR2 from the germline V gene are MNHEY and SMNVEV (reference sequence). CDR3 length: 15 amino acids. V was clipped by 7 bases and J by 2 bases; unmatched bases: 6.

This clonotype was seen more than once but under ten times. The V call is TRBV4-1, the J call TRBJ2-1; D is undetermined. Germline lookup yields CDR1 MGHRA and CDR2 YSYEKL. CDR3 length: 14 amino acids. Trimming stripped 3 bases from V and 9 bases from J, with 15 bases between. Written as DNA, the CDR3 is TGCGCCAGCAGCCACTATTTCTCAAACAGTGAGCAGTTCTTC. This encodes CASSHYFSNSEQFF.

This chain links TRBV20-1 with TRBJ2-5, with 12 bases fitting TRBD2. CDR1 and CDR2 from the germline V gene are DFQATT and SNEGSKA (reference sequence). There are 22 residues in the CDR3. Losses at the gene ends were 1 base for V and 0 bases for J; bases not matched to a gene: 21. CDR3 nucleotides: TGCAGTGCTAGAGGCGTACCTTCACTAGCGGGGGGCCCAATTCCATACCAAGAGACCCAGTACTTC. Translation: CSARGVPSLAGGPIPYQETQYF.

The J gene is TRBJ2-1, the V gene TRBV9; D is perhaps TRBD1 or TRBD2 (5 bases each). This CDR3 is built from 16 residues. Germline V CDR1 and CDR2: SGDLS, YYNGEE. Between the trimmed V and J ends, which lost 4 bases and 0 bases, there was a span of 14 bases. This chain's CDR3 is CASSPLGPHSYNEQFF. CDR3 nucleotide sequence: TGTGCCAGCAGCCCACTGGGACCTCACTCCTACAATGAGCAGTTCTTC.